This T cell receptor (beta chain) was profiled in a study of T cell responses to AZD1222 COVID-19 vaccine. General study findings and limits: Females made up more of the donors, who were largely white British, and clonal diversity may have come out too low. Researchers report vaccine-associated CD4 TCRs spanning spike, with dominance at 160-218 and 743-854. Repertoires were collected only later (after the peak T cell response had occurred).

In regard to this clone: No antigen is known for it.

The protocol was immunoSEQ multiplex PCR, while the TCRdb copy is restricted to in-frame clones and leaves out a portion. The sample has about 130,000 clones; roughly 88% are singletons. This specimen was peripheral blood, taken on day 0 of MenACWY control vaccination. The sequence was obtained from an adult in good health.

The CDR3 reads CASLSIAGGPSSSYNEQFF. CDR3 coding DNA: TGTGCCAGCCTAAGTATAGCGGGAGGCCCGTCAAGCTCCTACAATGAGCAGTTCTTC. V is TRBV28 and J is TRBJ2-1, with 10 bases aligning to TRBD2. Germline V gene data show CDR1 as MDHEN and CDR2 as SYDVKM. The CDR3 spans 19 residues. After removal of 8 bases from V and 0 bases from J, the junction contained 16 bases not matched to a gene.